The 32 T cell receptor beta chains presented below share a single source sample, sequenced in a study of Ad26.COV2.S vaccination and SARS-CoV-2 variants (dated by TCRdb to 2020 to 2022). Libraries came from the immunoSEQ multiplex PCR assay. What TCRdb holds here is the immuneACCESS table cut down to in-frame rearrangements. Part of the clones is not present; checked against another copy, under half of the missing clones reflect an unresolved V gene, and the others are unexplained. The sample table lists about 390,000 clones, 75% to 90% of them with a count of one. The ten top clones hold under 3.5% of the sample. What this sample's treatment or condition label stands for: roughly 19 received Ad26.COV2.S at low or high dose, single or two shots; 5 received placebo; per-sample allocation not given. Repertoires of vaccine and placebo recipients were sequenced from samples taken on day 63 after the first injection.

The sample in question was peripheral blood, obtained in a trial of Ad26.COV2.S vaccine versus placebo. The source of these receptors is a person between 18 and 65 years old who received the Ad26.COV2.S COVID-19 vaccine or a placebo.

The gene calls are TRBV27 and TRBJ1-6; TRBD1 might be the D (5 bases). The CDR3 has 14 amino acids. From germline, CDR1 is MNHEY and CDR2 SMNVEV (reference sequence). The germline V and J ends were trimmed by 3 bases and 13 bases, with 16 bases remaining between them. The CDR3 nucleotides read TGTGCCAGCAGTTTTTTACGGGACGCCTATCCCCTCCACTTT. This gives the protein CASSFLRDAYPLHF.

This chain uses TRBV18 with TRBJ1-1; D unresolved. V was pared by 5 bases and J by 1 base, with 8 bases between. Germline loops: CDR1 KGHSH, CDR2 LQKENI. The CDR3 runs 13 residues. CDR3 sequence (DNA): TGTGCCAGCTCAGAGCACACGAACACTGAAGCTTTCTTT. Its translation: CASSEHTNTEAFF.

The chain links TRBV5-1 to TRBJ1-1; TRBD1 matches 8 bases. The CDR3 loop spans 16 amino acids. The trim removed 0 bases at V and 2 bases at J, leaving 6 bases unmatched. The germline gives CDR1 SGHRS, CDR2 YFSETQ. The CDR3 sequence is CASSLGLSGGNTEAFF. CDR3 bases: TGCGCCAGCAGCTTGGGATTATCAGGGGGCAACACTGAAGCTTTCTTT. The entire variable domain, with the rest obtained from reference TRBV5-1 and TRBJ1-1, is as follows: KAGVTQTPRYLIKTRGQQVTLSCSPISGHRSVSWYQQTPGQGLQFLFEYFSETQRNKGNFPGRFSGRQFSNSRSEMNVSTLELGDSALYLCASSLGLSGGNTEAFFGQGTRLTVV.

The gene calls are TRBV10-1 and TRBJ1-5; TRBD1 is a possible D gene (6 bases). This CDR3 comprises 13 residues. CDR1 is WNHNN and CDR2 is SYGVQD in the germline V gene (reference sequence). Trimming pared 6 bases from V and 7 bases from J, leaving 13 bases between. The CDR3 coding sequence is TGCGCCAGCAGCGCTACAGGGTACCAGCCCCAGCATTTT. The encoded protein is CASSATGYQPQHF.

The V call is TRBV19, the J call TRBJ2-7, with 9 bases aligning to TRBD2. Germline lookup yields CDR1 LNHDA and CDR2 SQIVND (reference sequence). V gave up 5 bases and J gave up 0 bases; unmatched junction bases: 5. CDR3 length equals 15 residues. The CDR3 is CASSLSGGSSYEQYF. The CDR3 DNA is TGTGCCAGTAGTCTAAGCGGGGGGAGCTCCTACGAGCAGTACTTC.

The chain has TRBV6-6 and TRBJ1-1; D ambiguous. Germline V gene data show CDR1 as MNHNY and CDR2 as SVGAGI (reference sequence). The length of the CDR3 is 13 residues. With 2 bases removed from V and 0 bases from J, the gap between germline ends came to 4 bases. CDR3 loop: CASSYAMNTEAFF. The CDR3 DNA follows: TGTGCCAGCAGTTACGCGATGAACACTGAAGCTTTCTTT.

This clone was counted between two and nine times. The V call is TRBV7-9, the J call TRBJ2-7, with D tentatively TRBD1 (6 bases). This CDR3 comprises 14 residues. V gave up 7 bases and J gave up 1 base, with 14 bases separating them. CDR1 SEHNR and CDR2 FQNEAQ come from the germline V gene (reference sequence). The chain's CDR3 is CASTLAGVSYEQYF. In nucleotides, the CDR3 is TGTGCCAGCACCCTAGCAGGGGTTTCCTACGAGCAGTACTTC.

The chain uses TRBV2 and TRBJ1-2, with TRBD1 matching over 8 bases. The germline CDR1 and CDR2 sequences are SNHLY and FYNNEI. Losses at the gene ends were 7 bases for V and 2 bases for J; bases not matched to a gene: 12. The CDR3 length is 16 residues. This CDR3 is CASNLWGQEPNYGYTF. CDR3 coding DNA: TGTGCCAGCAACTTATGGGGACAGGAACCGAACTATGGCTACACCTTC.

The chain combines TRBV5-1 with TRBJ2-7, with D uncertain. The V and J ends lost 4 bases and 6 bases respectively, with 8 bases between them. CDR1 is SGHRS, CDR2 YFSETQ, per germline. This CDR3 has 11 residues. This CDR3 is CASSLSGEQYF. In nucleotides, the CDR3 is TGCGCCAGCAGCCTCTCGGGCGAGCAGTACTTC.

CDR3 DNA sequence: TGTGCCAGTAGTATTCGGTTAGGAGTCGAGCAGTACTTC. Protein product: CASSIRLGVEQYF. The rearrangement uses TRBV19 and TRBJ2-7; D gene uncertain. Between the trimmed V and J ends, which lost 3 bases and 6 bases, there was a span of 12 bases. The CDR3 has 13 residues. The V gene's germline CDR1 is LNHDA and CDR2 SQIVND (reference sequence).

CDR3 in DNA: TGTGCCAGCCGACGGGCACACGAAGGGGCCAACGTCCTGACTTTC. It encodes CASRRAHEGANVLTF. The V call is TRBV6-5, the J call TRBJ2-6; no clear D gene. The CDR3 has 15 amino acids. Germline CDR1 reads MNHEY; CDR2 reads SVGAGI. Trimming pared 8 bases from V and 4 bases from J, leaving 15 bases between.

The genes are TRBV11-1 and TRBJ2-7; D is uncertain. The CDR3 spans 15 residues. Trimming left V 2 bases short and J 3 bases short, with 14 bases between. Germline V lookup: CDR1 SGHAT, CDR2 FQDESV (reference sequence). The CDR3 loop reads CASSLLGQIVYEQYF. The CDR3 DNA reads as TGTGCCAGCAGCTTATTAGGCCAGATCGTCTACGAGCAGTACTTC.

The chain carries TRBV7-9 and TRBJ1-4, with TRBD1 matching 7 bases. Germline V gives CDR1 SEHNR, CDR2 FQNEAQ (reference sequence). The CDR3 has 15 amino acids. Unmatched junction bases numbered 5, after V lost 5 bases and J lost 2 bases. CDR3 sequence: CASSPGTATNEKLFF. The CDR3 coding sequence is TGTGCCAGCAGCCCAGGGACAGCTACTAATGAAAAACTGTTTTTT.

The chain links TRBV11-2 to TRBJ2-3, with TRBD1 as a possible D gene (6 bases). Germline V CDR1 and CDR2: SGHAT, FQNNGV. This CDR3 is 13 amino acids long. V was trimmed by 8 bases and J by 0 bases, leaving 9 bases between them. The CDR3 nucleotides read TGTGCCAGCGGGGGCCGTAGCACAGATACGCAGTATTTT. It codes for CASGGRSTDTQYF.

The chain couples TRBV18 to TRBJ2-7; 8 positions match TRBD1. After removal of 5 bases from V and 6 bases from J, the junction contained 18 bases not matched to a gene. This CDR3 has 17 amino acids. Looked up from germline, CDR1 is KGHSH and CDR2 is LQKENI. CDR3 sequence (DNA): TGTGCCAGCTCAACCGGCGGGACAGGTCGCAAGGGCGGCGAGCAGTACTTC. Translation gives CASSTGGTGRKGGEQYF.

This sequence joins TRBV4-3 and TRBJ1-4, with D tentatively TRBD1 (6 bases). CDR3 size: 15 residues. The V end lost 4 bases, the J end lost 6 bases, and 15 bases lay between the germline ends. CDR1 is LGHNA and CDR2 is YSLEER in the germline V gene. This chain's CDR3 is CASSPLRAGDEKLFF. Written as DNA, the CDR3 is TGCGCCAGCAGCCCTTTGAGGGCAGGGGATGAAAAACTGTTTTTT.

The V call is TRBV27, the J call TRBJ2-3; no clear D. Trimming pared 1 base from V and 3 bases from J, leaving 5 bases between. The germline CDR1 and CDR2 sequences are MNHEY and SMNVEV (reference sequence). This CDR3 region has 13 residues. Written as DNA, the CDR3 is TGTGCCAGCAGTTTATGGGTGACAGATACGCAGTATTTT. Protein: CASSLWVTDTQYF.

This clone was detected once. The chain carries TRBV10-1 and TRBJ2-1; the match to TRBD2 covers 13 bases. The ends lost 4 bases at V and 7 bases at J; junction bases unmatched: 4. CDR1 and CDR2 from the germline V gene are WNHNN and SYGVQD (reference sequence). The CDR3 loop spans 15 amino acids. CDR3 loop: CASSGGLAGLNEQFF. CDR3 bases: TGCGCCAGCAGTGGGGGACTAGCGGGGTTAAATGAGCAGTTCTTC.

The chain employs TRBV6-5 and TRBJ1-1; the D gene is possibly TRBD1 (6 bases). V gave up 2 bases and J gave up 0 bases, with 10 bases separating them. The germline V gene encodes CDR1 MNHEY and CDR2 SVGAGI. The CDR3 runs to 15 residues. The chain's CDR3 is CASSYRGQLNTEAFF. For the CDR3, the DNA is TGTGCCAGCAGTTACAGAGGACAGTTGAACACTGAAGCTTTCTTT.

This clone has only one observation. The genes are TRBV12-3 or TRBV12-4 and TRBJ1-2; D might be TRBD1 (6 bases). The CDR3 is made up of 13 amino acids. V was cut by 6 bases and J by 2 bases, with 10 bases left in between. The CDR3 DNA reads TGTGCCAGCAGCGATACAGGGAACTATGGCTACACCTTC. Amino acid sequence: CASSDTGNYGYTF.

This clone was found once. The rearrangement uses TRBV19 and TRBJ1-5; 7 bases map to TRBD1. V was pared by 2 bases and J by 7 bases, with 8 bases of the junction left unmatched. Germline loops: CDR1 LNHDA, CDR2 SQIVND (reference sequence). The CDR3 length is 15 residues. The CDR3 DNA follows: TGTGCCAGTAGTATACGGTCAGCAGGGGGGCAGCCCCAGCATTTT. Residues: CASSIRSAGGQPQHF. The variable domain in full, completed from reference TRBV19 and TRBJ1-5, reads DGGITQSPKYLFRKEGQNVTLSCEQNLNHDAMYWYRQDPGQGLRLIYYSQIVNDFQKGDIAEGYSVSREKKESFPLTVTSAQKNPTAFYLCASSIRSAGGQPQHFGDGTRLSIL.

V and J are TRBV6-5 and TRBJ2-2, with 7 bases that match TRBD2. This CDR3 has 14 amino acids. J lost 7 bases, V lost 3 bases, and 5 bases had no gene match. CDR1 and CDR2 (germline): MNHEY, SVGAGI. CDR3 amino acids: CASSYQGGNGELFF. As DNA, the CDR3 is TGTGCCAGCAGTTATCAGGGAGGGAACGGGGAGCTGTTTTTT.

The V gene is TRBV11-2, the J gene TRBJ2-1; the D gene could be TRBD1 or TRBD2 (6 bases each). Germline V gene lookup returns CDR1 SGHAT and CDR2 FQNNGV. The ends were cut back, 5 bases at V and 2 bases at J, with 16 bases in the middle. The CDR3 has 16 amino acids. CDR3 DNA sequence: TGTGCCAGCAGCCCAGAGGAGGGGGAGACCTACAATGAGCAGTTCTTC. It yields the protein CASSPEEGETYNEQFF.

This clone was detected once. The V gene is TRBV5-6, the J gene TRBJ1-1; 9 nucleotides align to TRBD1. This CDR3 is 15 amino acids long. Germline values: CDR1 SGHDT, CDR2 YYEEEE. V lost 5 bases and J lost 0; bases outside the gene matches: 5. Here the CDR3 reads CASRPTGGMNTEAFF. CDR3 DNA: TGTGCCAGCAGACCGACAGGGGGAATGAACACTGAAGCTTTCTTT. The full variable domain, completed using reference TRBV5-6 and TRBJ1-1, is DAGVTQSPTHLIKTRGQQVTLRCSPKSGHDTVSWYQQALGQGPQFIFQYYEEEERQRGNFPDRFSGHQFPNYSSELNVNALLLGDSALYLCASRPTGGMNTEAFFGQGTRLTVV.

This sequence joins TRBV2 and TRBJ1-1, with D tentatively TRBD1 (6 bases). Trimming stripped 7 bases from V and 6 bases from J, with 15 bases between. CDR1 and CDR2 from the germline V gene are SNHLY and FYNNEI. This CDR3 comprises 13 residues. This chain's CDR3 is CASTRGGGSEAFF. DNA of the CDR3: TGTGCCAGCACAAGGGGGGGCGGGTCTGAAGCTTTCTTT. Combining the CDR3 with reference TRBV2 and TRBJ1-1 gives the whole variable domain EPEVTQTPSHQVTQMGQEVILRCVPISNHLYFYWYRQILGQKVEFLVSFYNNEISEKSEIFDDQFSVERPDGSNFTLKIRSTKLEDSAMYFCASTRGGGSEAFFGQGTRLTVV.

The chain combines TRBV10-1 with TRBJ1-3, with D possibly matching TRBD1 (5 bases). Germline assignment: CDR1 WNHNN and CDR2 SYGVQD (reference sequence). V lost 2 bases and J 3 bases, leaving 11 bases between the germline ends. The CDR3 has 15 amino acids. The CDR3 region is CASSETGTVGNTIYF. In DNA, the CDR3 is TGCGCCAGCAGTGAGACCGGGACTGTTGGAAACACCATATATTTT.

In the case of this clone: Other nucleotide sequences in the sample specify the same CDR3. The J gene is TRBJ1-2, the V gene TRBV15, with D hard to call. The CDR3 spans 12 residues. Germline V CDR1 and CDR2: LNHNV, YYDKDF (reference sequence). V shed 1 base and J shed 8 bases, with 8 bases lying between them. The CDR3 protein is CATSRVGNGYTF. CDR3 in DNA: TGTGCCACCAGCAGAGTAGGGAACGGCTACACCTTC.

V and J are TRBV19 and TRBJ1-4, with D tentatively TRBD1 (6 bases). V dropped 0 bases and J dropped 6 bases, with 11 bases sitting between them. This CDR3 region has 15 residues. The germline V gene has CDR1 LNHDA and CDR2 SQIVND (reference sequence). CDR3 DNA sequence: TGTGCCAGTAGTATAGAAGGGACAAAGGATGAAAAACTGTTTTTT. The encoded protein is CASSIEGTKDEKLFF.

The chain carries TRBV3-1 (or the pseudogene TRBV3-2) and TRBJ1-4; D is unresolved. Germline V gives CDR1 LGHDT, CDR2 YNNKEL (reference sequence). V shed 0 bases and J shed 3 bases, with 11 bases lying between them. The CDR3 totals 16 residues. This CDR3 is CASSQDNERSNEKLFF. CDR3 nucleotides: TGTGCCAGCAGCCAAGATAACGAGAGGTCTAATGAAAAACTGTTTTTT.

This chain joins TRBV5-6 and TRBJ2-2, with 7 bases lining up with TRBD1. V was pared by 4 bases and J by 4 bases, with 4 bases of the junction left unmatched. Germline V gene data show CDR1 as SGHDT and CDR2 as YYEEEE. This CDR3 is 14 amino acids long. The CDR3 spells CASSIGTATGELFF. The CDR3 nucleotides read TGTGCCAGCAGCATCGGGACAGCCACCGGGGAGCTGTTTTTT.

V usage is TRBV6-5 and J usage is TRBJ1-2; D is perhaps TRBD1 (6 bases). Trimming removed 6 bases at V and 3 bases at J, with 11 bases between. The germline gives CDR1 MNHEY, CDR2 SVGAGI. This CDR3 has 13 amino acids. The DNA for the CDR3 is TGTGCCAGCAGCCCACAGGGCTACTATGGCTACACCTTC. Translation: CASSPQGYYGYTF.

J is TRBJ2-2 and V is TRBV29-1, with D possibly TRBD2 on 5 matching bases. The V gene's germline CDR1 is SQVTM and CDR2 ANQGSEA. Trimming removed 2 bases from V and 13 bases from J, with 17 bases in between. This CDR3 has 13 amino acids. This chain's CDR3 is CSVETLRAGGLFF. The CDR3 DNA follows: TGCAGCGTTGAAACGTTGAGGGCAGGTGGGCTGTTTTTT.